The present T cell receptor beta chain was sequenced within a study of response to subunit inactivated influenza vaccine. Overall study findings and caveats: The authors offered the suggestion that each seasonal influenza vaccination recruits few new T cells.

TCRdb passed the RT-PCR reads through MiXCR, listing each CDR3 protein once. This table has around 490,000 distinct CDR3 sequences, about 7.6% appearing once. V gave up 8 bases and J gave up 1 base, with 5 bases separating them. Germline lookup yields CDR1 SGHVS and CDR2 FQNEAQ. This CDR3 spans 11 amino acids. The table lists this clonotype with many counts. Its specificity is unknown. This sequence was found in a man between 50 and 75 years old who received an inactivated influenza vaccine. Material: PBMCs from blood, obtained roughly 24 months after vaccination. V gene TRBV7-8 combines with J gene TRBJ1-1; D remains ambiguous. In nucleotides, the CDR3 is TGTGCCAGCGCCAAGAACACTGAAGCTTTCTTT. It is translated as CASAKNTEAFF.